The entry below describes one T cell receptor (beta chain). The data are from a study of T cells in Graves' hyperthyroidism and ophthalmopathy. Trimming at V came to 5 bases and at J to 4 bases, leaving 12 bases not matched to a gene. Per germline, CDR1 MDHEN and CDR2 SYDVKM. The CDR3 consists of 17 residues. Regions amplified from RNA transcripts were the TCR beta CDR3 regions. Using the HTBI primer set, a first-round RT-PCR was run on the TCR CDR3. TCRdb analysed the multiplex PCR reads with MiXCR anew, one entry per CDR3 protein. The sample has around 610,000 distinct CDR3 sequences; roughly 14% are singletons. Each ophthalmopathy patient scored at least 3 on the Clinical Activity Score and at least 4 on NOSPECS grade, with duration under 3 months. Exclusion of a patient resulted from uncontrolled infection, other autoimmune disease, pregnancy or lactation. Diagnoses rested on clinical symptoms, serum thyroxine and TRAb, thyroid ultrasound and orbital computed tomography.

The rearrangement joins TRBV28 to TRBJ2-4; 9 bases are shared with TRBD1. The sample comprised blood. The TCR comes from a middle-aged woman with Graves' ophthalmopathy. CDR3 sequence (DNA): TGTGCCAGCAGTCCCTCCCCGGGACAGGGCGTTAAAAACATTCAGTACTTC. It translates to CASSPSPGQGVKNIQYF. The entire variable domain, with the rest obtained from reference TRBV28 and TRBJ2-4, is as follows: DVKVTQSSRYLVKRTGEKVFLECVQDMDHENMFWYRQDPGLGLRLIYFSYDVKMKEKGDIPEGYSVSREKKERFSLILESASTNQTSMYLCASSPSPGQGVKNIQYFGAGTRLSVL.